This TCR beta chain was recorded in a study of blood T cell repertoires in COVID-19. Overall study: The analysed material was cDNA or gDNA that came from T cells, B-cell-depleted T cells, or PBMCs.

Original handling: Reference gene primer amplification yielded estimated nucleated cell counts. Assay: immunoSEQ multiplex PCR; the TCRdb copy retains only in-frame clones and omits some. V and J calls plus clone size are reproduced from that table; the DNA served to infer D and trimming. The table records about 180,000 clones, approximately 90% of them present only once. V trimming: 3 bases; J trimming: 5 bases; junction bases outside the gene matches: 9. The CDR3 sequence is 15 residues long. Germline CDR1 is GTSNPN and CDR2 is SVGIG (reference sequence). Material for sequencing was peripheral blood. This clonotype was obtained from a woman aged 25 to 45 with acute or convalescent COVID-19. The chain uses TRBV30 and TRBJ2-1; 8 bases are a match to TRBD2. The CDR3 DNA sequence: TGTGCCTGGAGCGAAGGGACTAGTATAGACAATGAGCAGTTCTTC. As protein: CAWSEGTSIDNEQFF.